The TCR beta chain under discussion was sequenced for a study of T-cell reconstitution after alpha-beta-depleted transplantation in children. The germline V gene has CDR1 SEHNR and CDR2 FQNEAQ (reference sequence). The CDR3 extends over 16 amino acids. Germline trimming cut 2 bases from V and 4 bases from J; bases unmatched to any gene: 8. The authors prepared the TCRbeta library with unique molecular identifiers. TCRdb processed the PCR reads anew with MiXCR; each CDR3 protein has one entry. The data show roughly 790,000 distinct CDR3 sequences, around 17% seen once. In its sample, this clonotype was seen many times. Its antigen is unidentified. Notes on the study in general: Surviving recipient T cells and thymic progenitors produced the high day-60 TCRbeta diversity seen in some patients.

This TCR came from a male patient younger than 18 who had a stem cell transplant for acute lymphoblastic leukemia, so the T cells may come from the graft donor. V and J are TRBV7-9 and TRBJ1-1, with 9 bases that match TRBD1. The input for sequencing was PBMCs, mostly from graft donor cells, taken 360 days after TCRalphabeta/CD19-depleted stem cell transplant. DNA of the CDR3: TGTGCCAGCAGCTTATGGGACAGGGATATAATCACTGAAGCTTTCTTT. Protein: CASSLWDRDIITEAFF.